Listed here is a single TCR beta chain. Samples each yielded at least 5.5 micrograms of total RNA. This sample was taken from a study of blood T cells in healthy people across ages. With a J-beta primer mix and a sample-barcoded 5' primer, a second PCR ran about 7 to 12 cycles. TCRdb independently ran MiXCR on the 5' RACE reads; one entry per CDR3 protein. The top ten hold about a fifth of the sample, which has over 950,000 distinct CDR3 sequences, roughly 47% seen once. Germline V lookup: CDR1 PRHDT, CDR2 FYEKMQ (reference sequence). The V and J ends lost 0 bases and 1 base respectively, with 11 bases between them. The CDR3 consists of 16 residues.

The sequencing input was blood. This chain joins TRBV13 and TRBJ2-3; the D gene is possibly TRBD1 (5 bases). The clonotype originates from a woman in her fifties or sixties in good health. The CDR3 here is CASSLGNTGGTDTQYF. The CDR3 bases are TGTGCCAGCAGCTTAGGAAATACAGGTGGCACAGATACGCAGTATTTT.